This T cell receptor (beta chain) appears in the sequencing data of a study of early T cells in non-severe SARS-CoV-2 infection. Study details: Chains were not paired, and sequencing was done on bulk RNA from unsorted whole blood. Findings and limits, study-wide: Matching against VDJdb likely underestimated virus-specific expansions, favoring anti-spike CD8.

Attached unique molecular identifiers marked individual cDNA molecules. A single record per CDR3 protein comes from TCRdb applying MiXCR to the 5' RACE reads. The sample holds fewer than 85,000 distinct CDR3 sequences, about 11% seen once. For this clonotype: Its cognate antigen is unknown.

The TCR originated in an adult who was a healthcare worker with PCR-confirmed SARS-CoV-2 infection or an uninfected control (not recorded which). The starting material was whole blood, obtained at baseline.

Here the CDR3 DNA reads TGTGCCAGCGTGGCGCAGTGGGGGAGCACTGAAGCTTTCTTT. It yields the protein CASVAQWGSTEAFF. The chain couples TRBV6-2 or TRBV6-3 to TRBJ1-1, with a tentative D call TRBD1 (5 bases). Germline CDR1 reads MNHEY; CDR2 reads SVGEGT. The V gene lost 8 bases and the J gene lost 4 bases, with 17 bases spanning the gap. CDR3 length equals 14 residues.